This is a list of T cell receptor beta chains from one sample in a study of beta chain features in type 1 diabetes. TCRdb's copy holds only in-frame clones and misses some; the assay was immunoSEQ multiplex PCR. Of about 250,000 clones in the sample, around 14% were seen once. Sequencing was performed on naive CD4+ T cells from blood. All receptors come from a woman aged 35 to 49 in good health. Both conserved end residues are part of each CDR3. A D gene is named only where the DNA matches it firmly. The size field is filled for only some rows; it gives once, few, many or a size class.

D,V,J,size,CDR3,DNA
NA,TRBV10-1,TRBJ1-2,NA,CASSEDSRNYGYTF,TGCGCCAGCAGTGAGGACAGCCGAAACTATGGCTACACCTTC
NA,TRBV6-5,TRBJ2-5,many,CASSDRRETQYF,TGTGCCAGCAGCGACCGGAGGGAGACCCAGTACTTC
TRBD1,TRBV5-8,TRBJ1-4,few,CASQQGAREKLFF,TGTGCCAGCCAACAGGGGGCACGGGAAAAACTGTTTTTT
NA,TRBV1,TRBJ2-5,NA,CTSSQDWRLFYKETQYF,TGCACCAGCAGCCAAGATTGGAGGTTATTCTACAAAGAGACCCAGTACTTC
NA,TRBV19,TRBJ1-6,few,CASTSDTYNSPLHF,NA
TRBD1,TRBV5-1,TRBJ2-5,NA,CASSLDGTGQETQYF,TGCGCCAGCAGCTTGGACGGGACAGGGCAAGAGACCCAGTACTTC
NA,TRBV6-5,TRBJ2-7,NA,CASRQGLYEQYF,TGTGCCAGCAGACAGGGTCTTTACGAGCAGTACTTC
NA,TRBV7-6,TRBJ2-5,few,CASSQTGSQETQYF,TGTGCCAGCAGCCAAACAGGGTCCCAAGAGACCCAGTACTTC
TRBD1,TRBV27,TRBJ2-1,NA,CASSLDRVSSYNEQFF,TGTGCCAGCAGTCTAGACAGGGTGAGCTCCTACAATGAGCAGTTCTTC
NA,TRBV7-2,TRBJ1-1,few,CASSLGAGTEAFF,TGTGCCAGCAGCTTAGGGGCTGGGACTGAAGCTTTCTTT
TRBD2,TRBV4-3,TRBJ2-3,few,CASSQDFLAGGLNTQYF,TGCGCCAGCAGCCAAGACTTCCTAGCGGGGGGGCTGAATACGCAGTATTTT
TRBD2,TRBV4-1,TRBJ2-1,many,CASSRLATGESYNEQFF,TGCGCCAGCAGCCGACTAGCTACGGGGGAGTCCTACAATGAGCAGTTCTTC
NA,TRBV10-1,TRBJ2-5,few,CASSEELAGETQYF,TGCGCCAGCAGTGAGGAACTAGCTGGGGAGACCCAGTACTTC
NA,TRBV7-9,TRBJ1-1,few,CASSRTDSTEAFF,TGTGCCAGCAGCCGGACAGATAGCACTGAAGCTTTCTTT
NA,TRBV15,TRBJ2-2,NA,CATSRVEYREDTGELFF,TGTGCCACCAGCAGAGTCGAATATCGCGAGGACACCGGGGAGCTGTTTTTT
NA,TRBV7-8,TRBJ1-1,few,CASSLVLDRPNTEAFF,TGTGCCAGCAGCTTAGTCTTAGACAGGCCCAACACTGAAGCTTTCTTT
TRBD2,TRBV19,TRBJ2-7,few,CASSALAGAHRNEQYF,TGTGCCAGTAGTGCGCTAGCGGGGGCGCACCGGAACGAGCAGTACTTC
NA,TRBV27,TRBJ2-1,NA,CASSTYRVHNEQFF,TGTGCCAGCAGTACCTACAGGGTACACAATGAGCAGTTCTTC
TRBD1,TRBV5-1,TRBJ1-2,NA,CASSSSGGEAGYTF,TGCGCCAGCAGCTCTTCAGGGGGAGAAGCCGGCTACACCTTC
TRBD2,TRBV7-7,TRBJ2-3,NA,CASSKLILAGGTTDTQYF,TGTGCCAGCAGCAAGTTAATTTTGGCGGGGGGGACCACAGATACGCAGTATTTT
NA,TRBV7-7,TRBJ2-1,NA,CASSRDTYNEQFF,TGTGCCAGCAGCCGGGACACCTACAATGAGCAGTTCTTC
TRBD1,TRBV5-5,TRBJ1-5,few,CASTTDRGSNQPQHF,TGTGCCAGCACAACCGACAGGGGTAGCAATCAGCCCCAGCATTTT
NA,TRBV11-2,TRBJ2-7,few,CASSFAGQRAYEQYF,TGTGCCAGCAGCTTCGCGGGACAGCGGGCCTACGAGCAGTACTTC
TRBD1,TRBV5-1,TRBJ1-4,NA,CASSDRGGSNEKLFF,TGCGCCAGCAGCGACAGGGGTGGTTCTAATGAAAAACTGTTTTTT
TRBD1,TRBV25-1,TRBJ2-7,few,CASSVGQGRNEQYF,TGTGCCAGCAGTGTCGGACAGGGGAGGAACGAGCAGTACTTC
NA,TRBV7-9,TRBJ1-5,few,CASSGAAYQPQHF,TGTGCCAGCAGCGGGGCCGCATATCAGCCCCAGCATTTT